This T cell receptor beta chain originates from a study of CD8+ T cells in alopecia areata (dated by TCRdb to 2017 to 2018). Concerning the study at large: The study used high-throughput TCRbeta sequencing to examine T cell clonal expansion in alopecia areata, in both the C3H/HeJ mouse model and human patients. Scalp tissue and sorted CD4+ and CD8+ peripheral blood T cells from patchy and totalis/universalis alopecia areata patients and from healthy controls were covered by human TCRbeta sequencing. TCRbeta CDR3 regions were amplified by immunoSEQ multiplex PCR with 35 Vbeta forward and 13 Jbeta reverse primers. RNA was obtained with the PAXgene miRNA kit for fixed scalp, the miRNeasy kit for PBMCs, and the RNeasy kit for mouse skin. Scalp clonality was compared across normal scalp (n=4), patchy alopecia areata scalp (n=8), and alopecia totalis/universalis scalp (n=8).

The investigation overall reported the following: Higher clonality and more expanded CD8+ clones were observed in lesional scalp than in normal scalp, particularly in alopecia totalis/universalis, a finding suggestive of antigenic drive. Shared TCR sequences between patients were less evident than in mice, which may be partly attributable to HLA diversity in the patient population. Unlike mouse skin, which is dominated by gammadelta T cells, normal human skin has resident alphabeta T cells that are also sequenced, and this complicates analysis of the scalp TCR repertoire.

Measured from the cysteine to the phenylalanine, the CDR3 is 14 residues long. The read is trimmed to its CDR3 DNA, 42 bases read in frame from base 1. Trimming takes 3 bases from V and 0 bases from J, and the germline ends sit 7 bases apart. CDR1 LNHDA and CDR2 SQIVND were looked up in the germline V gene (reference sequence). As for this clone: It has no known antigen specificity. Qualities for individual bases were not recorded, and no much larger clone is one base off.

PBMCs were separated by density centrifugation and stained for CD3, CD4 and CD8, after which CD4+ and CD8+ T cells were sorted on a FACSAria. Unaffected controls provided scalp biopsies and blood samples. Library preparation employed the immunoSEQ multiplex PCR assay. RNA was extracted from all samples and reverse transcribed into cDNA as template for TCR sequencing. SuperScript III was used to make first-strand cDNA, primed with a 2:1 mix of oligo-dT and random hexamers. A synthetic immune receptor repertoire was used to assess amplification bias, and residual bias was removed computationally. As for the authors' bioinformatics: After raw reads were preprocessed to remove errors, the CDR3 was defined following IMGT conventions as running from the conserved cysteine to phenylalanine. Clonality was computed as 1 minus the Shannon entropy, with the entropy normalized by log2 of the number of productive unique TCRs. CD4 or CD8 identity of scalp clones was inferred by cross-referencing scalp TCRbeta sequences with sorted blood CD4 and CD8 repertoires. The table was pulled from immuneACCESS by TCRdb, which kept in-frame rearrangements only. Such tables lose some clones; where checked, under half of the loss comes from unresolved V genes, and the rest has no known cause. The D gene and trimming were derived from the DNA, and the V and J assignments and clone size from that table. The sample profile shows under 150,000 clones; around 62% of them were found once. In total, the top ten clones hold 35% to 40% of the sample.

Sequencing was performed on CD8+ T cells sorted from blood. Rearrangement joined TRBV19 to TRBJ2-3, with an unclear D gene assignment. This TCR was sampled from a human donor in good health. The DNA sequence is as follows: TGTGCCAGTAGTATGACACGGAGCACAGATACGCAGTATTTT. Its protein reads: CASSMTRSTDTQYF.